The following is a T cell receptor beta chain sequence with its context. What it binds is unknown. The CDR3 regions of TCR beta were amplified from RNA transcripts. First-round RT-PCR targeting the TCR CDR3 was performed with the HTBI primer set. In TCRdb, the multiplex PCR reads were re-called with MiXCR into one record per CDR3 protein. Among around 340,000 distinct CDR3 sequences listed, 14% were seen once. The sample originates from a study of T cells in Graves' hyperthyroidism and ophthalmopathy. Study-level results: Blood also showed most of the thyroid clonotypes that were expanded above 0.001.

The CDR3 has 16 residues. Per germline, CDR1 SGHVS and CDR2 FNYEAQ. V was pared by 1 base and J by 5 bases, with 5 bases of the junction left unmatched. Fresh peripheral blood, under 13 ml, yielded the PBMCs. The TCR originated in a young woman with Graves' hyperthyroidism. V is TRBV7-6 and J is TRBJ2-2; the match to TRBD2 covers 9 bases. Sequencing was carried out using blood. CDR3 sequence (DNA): TGTGCCAGCAGCTTAGTCGCGGGAGGGCTTACCGGGGAGCTGTTTTTT. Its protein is CASSLVAGGLTGELFF.